The TCR beta chain described here comes from a study of shared clonotypes between healthy human individuals. The naive CD8 fraction comprised CD45RO-negative cells positively selected for CCR7 and excluded terminally differentiated effector memory CD45RA+ cells. CDR1 MGHRA and CDR2 YSYEKL come from the germline V gene. The V end lost 3 bases, the J end lost 7 bases, and 13 bases lay between the germline ends. The CDR3 covers 15 residues. Profiling relied on immunoSEQ multiplex PCR, and the TCRdb table lists in-frame clones only, not all of them. The profile shows some 2.1 million clones, about 95% of them singletons.

Sequences were obtained from naive CD8+ T cells sorted from blood. The V and J genes are TRBV4-1 and TRBJ1-6, with a weak D call TRBD1 (5 bases). The sequence was obtained from a man aged 18-30 years in good health. The CDR3 protein is CASSHRVQVNSPLHF. The CDR3 region has the DNA TGCGCCAGCAGCCACAGGGTGCAGGTGAATTCACCCCTCCACTTT.